This TCR beta chain comes out of a study of identical twins' blood T cells. Background on the study: About 50 million reads came from about twelve libraries, six alpha, six beta. Study results and caveats: Twins shared more top CDR3 clonotypes than unrelated donors did. Shared environment remains a possible cause of twin similarity. Shared CDR3 clonotype counts between two donors mainly tracked the product of their cloneset sizes, twins included.

Turning to this clonotype: Antigen specificity is unknown.

In germline, CDR1 is DFQATT, CDR2 SNEGSKA (reference sequence). The length of the CDR3 is 16 residues. Trimming removed 3 bases from V and 0 bases from J, with 15 bases in between. TCRdb recomputed calls from the 5' RACE reads with MiXCR, one row per CDR3 protein. Of fewer than 450,000 distinct CDR3 sequences in the sample, approximately 30% were seen once. The V call is TRBV20-1, the J call TRBJ1-5; D may be TRBD1 (5 bases). This receptor was taken from a woman aged 18 to 50 in good health. Sequences were obtained from PBMCs. The CDR3 nucleotides are TGCAGTGCTAGGCCGGGGGACGGATATAGCAATCAGCCCCAGCATTTT. Translated, it gives CSARPGDGYSNQPQHF.